This T cell receptor (beta chain) was identified in a study of cytomegalovirus exposure and HLA in healthy donors. PCR used 60 Vbeta primers and 13 Jbeta primers. Profiled with immunoSEQ multiplex PCR; TCRdb holds only in-frame clones, not every one. In the table there are over 130,000 clones, approximately 91% of which are singletons. This CDR3 is built from 13 residues. V was shortened by 5 bases and J by 5 bases, with 12 bases between the two germline ends. Germline V gene data show CDR1 as SGHVS and CDR2 as FNYEAQ. In the case of this clone: The antigen is unknown.

Study-wide points: Among the CMV-associated chains, three were confirmed in vitro as specific for CMV antigens. The study labeled approximately 150 TCR beta chains cytomegalovirus-associated.

Material: PBMCs. This receptor was taken from a woman between 40 and 55 years old in good health and CMV-seronegative. V and J are TRBV7-6 and TRBJ2-5; D perhaps matches TRBD2 (6 bases). The CDR3 DNA reads TGTGCCAGCAGCGTACTAGGAGGGGAGACCCAGTACTTC. As protein: CASSVLGGETQYF.